This T cell receptor (beta chain) is drawn from a study of blood T cell repertoires in COVID-19. In the study overall: T cells, B-cell-depleted T cells, or PBMCs supplied cDNA or gDNA.

The CDR3 spans 17 residues. In germline, CDR1 is PRHDT, CDR2 FYEKMQ (reference sequence). V dropped 4 bases and J dropped 4; count of bases not matched to a gene: 10. Libraries were prepared by immunoSEQ multiplex PCR; TCRdb keeps only in-frame clonotypes and omits some of them. The sample holds about 120,000 clones, approximately 84% seen once. The chain links TRBV13 to TRBJ2-4; 10 bases are a match to TRBD1. The sequence was collected from a man in his 70s with active or convalescent COVID-19. Material for sequencing was peripheral blood. Here the CDR3 reads CASSYRTGGMSKNIQYF. In DNA, the CDR3 is TGTGCCAGCAGCTATCGGACAGGGGGGATGTCTAAAAACATTCAGTACTTC.